This passage covers 30 T cell receptor beta chains from one sample sequenced in a study of vaccination and CD4 T cells after COVID-19. The treatment is: roughly 10-day PBMC culture with coronavirus spike peptide pools or control peptides (ViraFEST assay). No antigen has been assigned to these receptors. The Oncomine TCR Beta short-read assay was what sequenced the DNA obtained from cultured CD4+ T cells. TCRdb re-called the PCR reads with MiXCR, one entry per CDR3 protein. Found here are around 9,500 distinct CDR3 sequences, under 60% of them singletons; the top ten hold about 20%. Sequenced sample: CD4+ T cells from blood, cultured in vitro. These receptors were obtained from a human donor who had recovered from COVID-19.

The chain couples TRBV24-1 to TRBJ2-5; TRBD1 might be the D (5 bases). Germline lookup yields CDR1 KGHDR and CDR2 SFDVKD. V shed 12 bases and J shed 2 bases, with 12 bases lying between them. The CDR3 covers 12 residues. The CDR3 sequence: CASADTQETQYF. In nucleotides, the CDR3 is TGTGCCTCCGCGGACACACAAGAGACCCAGTACTTC.

The rearrangement uses TRBV20-1 and TRBJ1-3; 10 positions match TRBD1. The J segment lost 4 bases and the V segment lost 5 bases, leaving 5 bases of the junction unmatched. Per the germline V gene, CDR1 is DFQATT and CDR2 is SNEGSKA (reference sequence). The CDR3 is made up of 14 amino acids. This chain's CDR3 is CSAPGQGDGNTIYF. CDR3 DNA: TGCAGTGCTCCCGGACAGGGGGACGGAAACACCATATATTTT.

The chain's CDR3 is CSVAGTSGRVGTQYF. The CDR3 DNA follows: TGCAGCGTGGCCGGGACTAGCGGGCGGGTGGGGACCCAGTACTTC. The V gene is TRBV29-1, the J gene TRBJ2-5; 12 nucleotides match TRBD2. This CDR3 is built from 15 residues. V lost 6 bases and J lost 7; bases outside the gene matches: 12. Germline V gene lookup returns CDR1 SQVTM and CDR2 ANQGSEA.

The chain combines TRBV7-9 with TRBJ1-2, with a possible D match to TRBD1 (5 bases). The CDR3 runs 13 residues. The V gene's germline CDR1 is SEHNR and CDR2 FQNEAQ (reference sequence). The V and J ends lost 5 bases and 4 bases respectively, with 11 bases between them. CDR3: CASSRTGGYGYTF. DNA of the CDR3: TGTGCCAGCAGCCGTACAGGAGGCTATGGCTACACCTTC.

This clonotype occurred a few times. The chain combines TRBV6-1 with TRBJ1-2, with 8 nucleotides matching TRBD1. Germline CDR1 and CDR2: MNHNS and SASEGT. Trimming cost V 6 bases and J 8 bases; bases outside gene matches: 8. CDR3 size: 13 residues. The DNA of the CDR3 is TGTGCCAGCAGCTCTCAGGGGGCGCAGGGCTACACCTTC. Translating it yields CASSSQGAQGYTF.

This clonotype was detected a few times. This chain joins TRBV19 and TRBJ1-2, with TRBD1 matching 8 bases. Germline assignment: CDR1 LNHDA and CDR2 SQIVND (reference sequence). Trimming cost V 9 bases and J 5 bases; bases outside gene matches: 14. This CDR3 comprises 15 residues. The DNA for the CDR3 is TGTGCCAGCTTGGTCCCCGGGACAGGAGCTTATGGCTACACCTTC. Its protein is CASLVPGTGAYGYTF.

The chain links TRBV2 to TRBJ1-2; 9 nucleotides line up with TRBD1. Losses at the gene ends were 10 bases for V and 2 bases for J; bases not matched to a gene: 5. CDR3 size: 13 residues. Germline CDR1 and CDR2: SNHLY and FYNNEI. The CDR3 region is CANKQGANYGYTF. The CDR3 region has the DNA TGTGCCAATAAACAGGGGGCCAACTATGGCTACACCTTC.

The chain is built from TRBV29-1 and TRBJ1-1; D is unresolved. Germline CDR1 reads SQVTM; CDR2 reads ANQGSEA. The V end lost 5 bases, the J end lost 7 bases, and 17 bases lay between the germline ends. This CDR3 comprises 13 residues. The CDR3 DNA sequence: TGCAGCGTTTGGAAGGTCCTAAAGGGTGAAGCTTTCTTT. This encodes CSVWKVLKGEAFF.

This clonotype was observed a few times. This chain joins TRBV20-1 and TRBJ1-4; D ambiguous. Germline CDR1 and CDR2: DFQATT and SNEGSKA (reference sequence). This CDR3 is 12 amino acids long. V was pared by 3 bases and J by 5 bases, with 7 bases between. This CDR3 reads CSASPFNEKLFF. DNA of the CDR3: TGCAGTGCTAGTCCCTTCAATGAAAAACTGTTTTTT.

This sequence joins TRBV20-1 and TRBJ2-5; D gene ambiguous. The CDR3 is 13 residues long. From germline, CDR1 is DFQATT and CDR2 SNEGSKA (reference sequence). V was trimmed by 4 bases and J by 5 bases, leaving 14 bases between them. CDR3 coding DNA: TGCAGTGCTACTCCAGAGTCTGGGGAGACCCAGTACTTC. It codes for CSATPESGETQYF.

V gene TRBV19 combines with J gene TRBJ2-3; 9 bases are shared with TRBD1. Losses at the gene ends were 5 bases for V and 4 bases for J; bases not matched to a gene: 4. Per the germline V gene, CDR1 is LNHDA and CDR2 is SQIVND (reference sequence). The CDR3 is 14 residues long. The CDR3 bases are TGTGCCAGTAGTTTCAGGGACAGGGCAGATACGCAGTATTTT. Translated, it gives CASSFRDRADTQYF.

Relative to its sample, this clonotype is large. This rearrangement joins TRBV20-1 to TRBJ2-1; no reliable D call. There are 12 residues in the CDR3. V shed 6 bases and J shed 6 bases, with 12 bases lying between them. The V gene's germline CDR1 is DFQATT and CDR2 SNEGSKA (reference sequence). CDR3 bases: TGCAGTGCGAGGAGAGATAGCAATGAGCAGTTCTTC. The encoded protein is CSARRDSNEQFF.

This chain joins TRBV11-3 and TRBJ2-5; either TRBD1 or TRBD2 may fit D (6 bases each). The germline CDR1 and CDR2 sequences are SGHNT and YENEEA. The V end was cut by 5 bases, the J end by 4 bases, with 14 bases between. This CDR3 is 14 amino acids long. The CDR3 DNA is TGTGCCAGCAGCCTAGTTTCGGGGGCAGAGACCCAGTACTTC. Translating it yields CASSLVSGAETQYF.

The J gene is TRBJ2-2, the V gene TRBV11-2, with a tentative D call TRBD2 (6 bases). The germline CDR1 and CDR2 sequences are SGHAT and FQNNGV. V lost 2 bases and J lost 2, with 12 bases in between. The CDR3 consists of 16 residues. The CDR3 nucleotides read TGTGCCAGCAGCTTATATAGCGGCCAAAACACCGGGGAGCTGTTTTTT. Amino acids: CASSLYSGQNTGELFF.

This clonotype was found a few times. This chain joins TRBV6-5 and TRBJ1-5; no clear D. This CDR3 contains 13 residues. Germline loops: CDR1 MNHEY, CDR2 SVGAGI. Trimming stripped 2 bases from V and 2 bases from J, with 4 bases between. CDR3 nucleotides: TGTGCCAGCAGTTACAGGGGCAATCAGCCCCAGCATTTT. It specifies CASSYRGNQPQHF.

Only a few counts were recorded for this clonotype. The V and J genes are TRBV20-1 and TRBJ1-3, with D perhaps TRBD1 (5 bases). CDR3 length: 17 residues. V was clipped by 2 bases and J by 0 bases, with 17 bases between them. Germline lookup yields CDR1 DFQATT and CDR2 SNEGSKA (reference sequence). CDR3 coding DNA: TGCAGTGCTAGATCGGGAGGAGGGGACCTCTCTGGAAACACCATATATTTT. Translation gives CSARSGGGDLSGNTIYF.

This chain links TRBV20-1 with TRBJ1-4; the D is unclear. CDR3 length: 14 amino acids. Between the trimmed V and J ends, which lost 3 bases and 8 bases, there was a span of 16 bases. The germline V gene has CDR1 DFQATT and CDR2 SNEGSKA (reference sequence). The CDR3 is CSARHLQTGEKLFF. CDR3 DNA: TGCAGTGCTAGGCACCTCCAGACGGGGGAAAAACTGTTTTTT.

The chain carries TRBV11-2 and TRBJ2-2; 10 nucleotides agree with TRBD2. This CDR3 is built from 17 residues. J gave up 5 bases and V 2 bases, and 8 bases lay outside the gene matches. Germline CDR1 and CDR2: SGHAT and FQNNGV. DNA for the CDR3: TGTGCCAGCAGCTTATACGCTAGCGGGAGCAAGACCGGGGAGCTGTTTTTT. The encoded protein is CASSLYASGSKTGELFF.

The chain combines TRBV6-5 with TRBJ2-2; D is possibly TRBD1 (5 bases). The length of the CDR3 is 16 residues. Germline values: CDR1 MNHEY, CDR2 SVGAGI. The V and J ends lost 0 bases and 0 bases respectively, with 8 bases between them. The CDR3 region is CASSYSTRANTGELFF. For the CDR3, the DNA is TGTGCCAGCAGTTACTCGACCAGGGCGAACACCGGGGAGCTGTTTTTT.

The table lists this clonotype with a few counts. The rearrangement links TRBV7-2 to TRBJ2-7; D tentatively fits TRBD1 or TRBD2 (5 bases each). The V gene's germline CDR1 is SGHTA and CDR2 FQGNSA. The CDR3 sequence is 15 residues long. The ends were cut back, 5 bases at V and 7 bases at J, with 21 bases in the middle. The DNA for the CDR3 is TGTGCCAGCAGCCCTGGGACGTCTGCCCTACAAGAGCAGTACTTC. This translates into CASSPGTSALQEQYF.

This clonotype has a handful of counts. This chain links TRBV30 with TRBJ1-2, with D unclear. V was pared by 4 bases and J by 0 bases, with 15 bases between. This CDR3 region has 15 residues. CDR1 and CDR2 from the germline V gene are GTSNPN and SVGIG (reference sequence). CDR3 region: CAWTAAGLANYGYTF. DNA for the CDR3: TGTGCCTGGACGGCGGCCGGGCTTGCTAACTATGGCTACACCTTC.

The CDR3 loop is CSAGPVVNYGYTF. CDR3 DNA sequence: TGCAGTGCAGGTCCAGTAGTTAACTATGGCTACACCTTC. The rearrangement uses TRBV20-1 and TRBJ1-2, with D uncertain. CDR3 length: 13 amino acids. Per the germline V gene, CDR1 is DFQATT and CDR2 is SNEGSKA (reference sequence). V was pared by 6 bases and J by 1 base, with 12 bases between.

The CDR3 protein is CASSPDRVYGYTF. As DNA, the CDR3 is TGTGCCAGCAGTCCTGACAGAGTCTATGGCTACACCTTC. The V and J genes are TRBV7-2 and TRBJ1-2; possibly TRBD1 for D (5 bases). Germline CDR1 reads SGHTA; CDR2 reads FQGNSA. V was pared by 6 bases and J by 4 bases, with 12 bases between. This CDR3 is 13 amino acids long.

This clonotype was observed a few times. Because the CDR3's place on the DNA is in doubt, the DNA is left out and the CDR3 is given as listed by TCRdb. This chain uses TRBV7-5 with TRBJ1-1. TRBV7-5 has pseudogene status. The CDR3 is 17 amino acids long, termini counted. This CDR3 is CISVPEAAQRYDTEAFF.

The V call is TRBV7-2, the J call TRBJ2-5; possibly TRBD1 for D (7 bases). The germline gives CDR1 SGHTA, CDR2 FQGNSA. The CDR3 loop spans 17 amino acids. The germline V and J ends were trimmed by 1 base and 5 bases, with 20 bases remaining between them. As DNA, the CDR3 is TGTGCCAGCAGCTTAGGGAGGGACAGCCTTAACCGGGAGACCCAGTACTTC. Its protein product is CASSLGRDSLNRETQYF.

This chain uses TRBV27 with TRBJ2-7, with 9 bases matching TRBD2. Germline values: CDR1 MNHEY, CDR2 SMNVEV (reference sequence). V was pared by 1 base and J by 3 bases, with 4 bases of the junction left unmatched. The CDR3 totals 15 residues. CDR3: CASSLFAGGRYEQYF. The CDR3 DNA reads as TGTGCCAGCAGTTTATTTGCGGGAGGGCGCTACGAGCAGTACTTC.

This clonotype was recorded a few times. The chain combines TRBV20-1 with TRBJ1-1, with D uncertain. Germline V gene data show CDR1 as DFQATT and CDR2 as SNEGSKA (reference sequence). Trimming removed 1 base from V and 2 bases from J, with 11 bases in between. The length of the CDR3 is 14 residues. The CDR3 protein is CSARGRQPNTEAFF. DNA of the CDR3: TGCAGTGCTAGAGGGCGTCAGCCAAACACTGAAGCTTTCTTT.

This clonotype was observed a handful of times. This chain uses TRBV30 with TRBJ1-5; the match to TRBD1 covers 10 bases. The CDR3 spans 14 residues. Germline V CDR1 and CDR2: GTSNPN, SVGIG (reference sequence). The trim removed 5 bases at V and 3 bases at J, leaving 4 bases unmatched. The CDR3 DNA reads TGTGCCTGGGACAGGGGGCGCCTCAATCAGCCCCAGCATTTT. Translating it yields CAWDRGRLNQPQHF. Together with reference TRBV30 and TRBJ1-5, the CDR3 gives the full variable domain: SQTIHQWPATLVQPVGSPLSLECTVEGTSNPNLYWYRQAAGRGLQLLFYSVGIGQISSEVPQNLSASRPQDRQFILSSKKLLLSDSGFYLCAWDRGRLNQPQHFGDGTRLSIL.

V and J are TRBV7-2 and TRBJ1-2; the D gene is possibly TRBD1 (5 bases). Per the germline V gene, CDR1 is SGHTA and CDR2 is FQGNSA. CDR3 length: 13 residues. Trimming cost V 5 bases and J 8 bases, with 15 bases left between them. CDR3 protein: CASSPDSSRGYTF. For the CDR3, the DNA is TGTGCCAGCAGCCCCGACAGCTCAAGAGGCTACACCTTC. Looking up the rest from reference TRBV7-2 and TRBJ1-2 gives the full variable domain: GAGVSQSPSNKVTEKGKDVELRCDPISGHTALYWYRQSLGQGLEFLIYFQGNSAPDKSGLPSDRFSAERTGGSVSTLTIQRTQQEDSAVYLCASSPDSSRGYTFGSGTRLTVV.

The genes are TRBV27 and TRBJ2-3, with D possibly matching TRBD2 (6 bases). CDR1 and CDR2 from the germline V gene are MNHEY and SMNVEV (reference sequence). The CDR3 is 13 amino acids. V was clipped by 7 bases and J by 1 base, with 9 bases between them. CDR3 coding DNA: TGTGCCAGCACCAGCGGGCGCACAGATACGCAGTATTTT. Its protein is CASTSGRTDTQYF.